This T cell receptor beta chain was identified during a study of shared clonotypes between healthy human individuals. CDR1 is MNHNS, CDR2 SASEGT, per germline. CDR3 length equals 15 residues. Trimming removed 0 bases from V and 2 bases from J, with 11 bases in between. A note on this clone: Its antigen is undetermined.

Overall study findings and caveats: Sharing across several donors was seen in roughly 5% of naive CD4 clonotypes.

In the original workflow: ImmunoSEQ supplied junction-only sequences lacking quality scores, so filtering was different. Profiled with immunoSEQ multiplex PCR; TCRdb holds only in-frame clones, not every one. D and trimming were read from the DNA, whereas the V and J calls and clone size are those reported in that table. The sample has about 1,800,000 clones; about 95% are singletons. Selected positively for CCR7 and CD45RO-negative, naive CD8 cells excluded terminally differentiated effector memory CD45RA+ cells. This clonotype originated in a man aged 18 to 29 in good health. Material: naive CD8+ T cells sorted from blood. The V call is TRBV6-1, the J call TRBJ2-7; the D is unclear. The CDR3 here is CASSEASSAPYEQYF. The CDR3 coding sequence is TGTGCCAGCAGTGAAGCATCCAGCGCTCCCTACGAGCAGTACTTC.